These 25 T cell receptor beta chains were all obtained from the same sample, sequenced in a study of T cells after yellow fever vaccination. TCRdb passed the 5' RACE reads through MiXCR, listing each CDR3 protein once. The data contain around 310,000 distinct CDR3 sequences, more than 8.5% of them seen just once; the ten biggest clones take up approximately 19%. The starting material was PBMCs, obtained on the day of the first yellow fever vaccination. Receptor source: a young man who received the YFV17D yellow fever vaccine.

In its sample, this clonotype was seen a few times. J is TRBJ2-7 and V is TRBV5-1; D may be TRBD1 or TRBD2 (6 bases each). From germline, CDR1 is SGHRS and CDR2 YFSETQ. Between the trimmed V and J ends, which lost 0 bases and 5 bases, there was a span of 15 bases. The CDR3 is 15 amino acids. The CDR3 nucleotides read TGCGCCAGCAGCTTGGAGCCAGGGGAGGCGGACGAGCAGTACGTC. Protein: CASSLEPGEADEQYV.

This clonotype was seen many times. V gene TRBV7-9 combines with J gene TRBJ2-7; 8 nucleotides line up with TRBD2. The germline gives CDR1 SEHNR, CDR2 FQNEAQ (reference sequence). Unmatched junction bases numbered 10, after V lost 5 bases and J lost 1 base. This CDR3 contains 16 residues. CDR3 in DNA: TGTGCCAGCAGCCCTCGGGGGGGGAGAATTTCCTACGAGCAGTACTTC. Protein product: CASSPRGGRISYEQYF.

The sample holds a few counts of this clonotype. The chain links TRBV11-2 to TRBJ2-2; 10 bases are shared with TRBD2. The CDR3 sequence is 17 residues long. V was pared by 1 base and J by 5 bases, with 7 bases of the junction left unmatched. The V gene's germline CDR1 is SGHAT and CDR2 FQNNGV. The CDR3 nucleotides read TGTGCCAGCAGCTTAGGACTAGCGGGTCCCGGAACCGGGGAGCTGTTTTTT. This encodes CASSLGLAGPGTGELFF.

The sample holds a few counts of this clonotype. The chain employs TRBV18 and TRBJ2-3; 7 bases are shared with TRBD2. Germline V gene data show CDR1 as KGHSH and CDR2 as LQKENI. The CDR3 is 16 residues long. V was pared by 3 bases and J by 2 bases, with 8 bases of the junction left unmatched. CDR3 loop: CASSPTPAGLTDTQYF. CDR3 in DNA: TGTGCCAGCTCACCTACTCCAGCGGGACTCACAGATACGCAGTATTTT. Together with reference TRBV18 and TRBJ2-3, the CDR3 gives the full variable domain: NAGVMQNPRHLVRRRGQEARLRCSPMKGHSHVYWYRQLPEEGLKFMVYLQKENIIDESGMPKERFSAEFPKEGPSILRIQQVVRGDSAAYFCASSPTPAGLTDTQYFGPGTRLTVL.

The sample holds a few counts of this clonotype. The chain couples TRBV27 to TRBJ2-7; D might be TRBD1 (5 bases). The germline CDR1 and CDR2 sequences are MNHEY and SMNVEV (reference sequence). The CDR3 consists of 15 residues. The V gene lost 0 bases and the J gene lost 0 bases, with 9 bases spanning the gap. CDR3 sequence reads: CASSLSLQVSYEQYF. CDR3 bases: TGTGCCAGCAGTTTATCTTTACAGGTCTCCTACGAGCAGTACTTC.

This clonotype was counted a few times. This chain uses TRBV6-1 with TRBJ2-7; TRBD2 is a possible D gene (5 bases). Trimming took 5 bases from V and 2 from J, leaving 19 bases between them. The CDR3 totals 16 residues. CDR1 MNHNS and CDR2 SASEGT come from the germline V gene. CDR3 in amino acids: CASSPWTPGGTYEQYF. The CDR3 region has the DNA TGTGCCAGCAGTCCTTGGACTCCGGGCGGCACCTACGAGCAGTACTTC.

In this sample, this clonotype turned up a few times. CDR3 sequence reads: CASSPKRGGNGYTF. CDR3 coding DNA: TGCGCCAGCAGTCCCAAACGGGGAGGAAATGGCTACACCTTC. This rearrangement joins TRBV23-1 to TRBJ1-2; D remains unclear. TRBV23-1 is an open reading frame, and its role is uncertain. The CDR3 loop spans 14 amino acids. Deletions cut 4 bases from V and 6 bases from J, with 15 bases between.

At least ten counts were recorded for this clonotype. The chain links TRBV5-4 to TRBJ2-1, with TRBD2 matching over 8 bases. V was clipped by 1 base and J by 6 bases; unmatched bases: 9. The CDR3 runs to 16 residues. From germline, CDR1 is SGHNT and CDR2 YYREEE (reference sequence). This chain's CDR3 is CASSLYRGLVVNEQFF. The CDR3 region has the DNA TGTGCCAGCAGCTTGTATCGGGGACTAGTCGTCAATGAGCAGTTCTTC.

This rearrangement joins TRBV7-2 to TRBJ2-5; no definite D call. Trimming left V 2 bases short and J 7 bases short, with 14 bases between. This CDR3 is 14 amino acids long. Germline assignment: CDR1 SGHTA and CDR2 FQGNSA. The CDR3 DNA reads TGTGCCAGCAGCTTAACCCGGACGGCATGGACCCAGTACTTC. Encoded protein: CASSLTRTAWTQYF.

This clonotype was detected many times. This rearrangement joins TRBV7-8 to TRBJ1-2; TRBD1 matches at 7 bases. This CDR3 comprises 15 residues. The J segment lost 4 bases and the V segment lost 5 bases, leaving 10 bases of the junction unmatched. The germline V gene has CDR1 SGHVS and CDR2 FQNEAQ. The DNA for the CDR3 is TGTGCCAGCAGCACGTCGACAGGGCTCTTCTATGGCTACACCTTC. It codes for CASSTSTGLFYGYTF.

This clonotype came up many times. The chain recombines TRBV11-2 with TRBJ2-1; D is uncertain. The CDR3 has 14 amino acids. V was cut by 3 bases and J by 0 bases, with 6 bases left in between. The germline CDR1 and CDR2 sequences are SGHAT and FQNNGV. The CDR3 nucleotides read TGTGCCAGCAGCTTTTTCGGCTCCTACAATGAGCAGTTCTTC. This gives the protein CASSFFGSYNEQFF.

The chain recombines TRBV12-3 or TRBV12-4 with TRBJ1-1; D is unresolved. The CDR3 runs 15 residues. V gave up 3 bases and J gave up 0 bases, with 11 bases separating them. CDR3 region: CASSLSLVMNTEAFF. The CDR3 coding sequence is TGTGCCAGCAGTTTGTCTCTAGTGATGAACACTGAAGCTTTCTTT.

Worth noting for this clonotype: One base away lies a much larger clone, so this may be a sequencing read error. The chain links TRBV4-1 to TRBJ1-6; D possibly corresponds to TRBD1 (6 bases). This CDR3 comprises 14 residues. Germline V gene lookup returns CDR1 MGHRA and CDR2 YSYEKL. CDR3 DNA sequence: TGCGCCAGCAGCCAACCAGGGGAAGGTTCACCCCCCCACTTT. It encodes CASSQPGEGSPPHF.

This clonotype has a handful of counts. This sequence joins TRBV7-9 and TRBJ2-7, with D possibly TRBD2 on 7 matching bases. Germline V gene lookup returns CDR1 SEHNR and CDR2 FQNEAQ (reference sequence). The CDR3 contains 17 residues. The ends were cut back, 3 bases at V and 3 bases at J, with 21 bases in the middle. CDR3 DNA sequence: TGTGCCAGCAGCTTCGGGGGGCCGCCGCGACGGGTCTACGAGCAGTACTTC. This translates into CASSFGGPPRRVYEQYF.

This clonotype came up many times. The rearrangement joins TRBV10-2 to TRBJ1-1; no reliable D call. Germline V gene sequence: CDR1 WSHSY, CDR2 SAAADI. The CDR3 consists of 15 residues. Trimming took off 0 bases at V and 2 bases at J, with 10 bases between the two ends. The chain's CDR3 is CASSESRSINTEAFF. The DNA of the CDR3 is TGCGCCAGCAGTGAGTCCAGGAGTATTAACACTGAAGCTTTCTTT.

This clonotype showed up just a few times. The J gene is TRBJ2-7, the V gene TRBV7-9; 8 bases are a match to TRBD2. The CDR3 extends over 14 amino acids. With 2 bases clipped from V and 5 bases from J, the junction kept 5 bases outside the gene matches. CDR1 and CDR2 from the germline V gene are SEHNR and FQNEAQ (reference sequence). This CDR3 reads CASSLSGGSDEQYF. The CDR3 region has the DNA TGTGCCAGCAGCTTAAGCGGGGGATCCGACGAGCAGTACTTC.

The rearrangement joins TRBV4-1 to TRBJ2-5; D not certain. Germline CDR1 MGHRA, CDR2 YSYEKL. Between the trimmed V and J ends, which lost 0 bases and 5 bases, there was a span of 10 bases. CDR3 size: 14 residues. The CDR3 protein is CASSQDRAGETQYF. The CDR3, as DNA: TGCGCCAGCAGCCAAGATCGGGCCGGGGAGACCCAGTACTTC.

This clonotype was seen repeatedly, ten times or more. V is TRBV20-1 and J is TRBJ2-2; D is possibly TRBD2 (5 bases). The CDR3 extends over 15 amino acids. V was cut by 3 bases and J by 1 base, with 12 bases left in between. Germline V CDR1 and CDR2: DFQATT, SNEGSKA (reference sequence). The CDR3 nucleotides are TGCAGTGCTAGTTCCCCCCGGGGGAACACCGGGGAGCTGTTTTTT. Its protein is CSASSPRGNTGELFF.

The sample holds a few counts of this clonotype. J is TRBJ1-5 and V is TRBV5-1; possibly TRBD1 for D (5 bases). Germline CDR1 reads SGHRS; CDR2 reads YFSETQ. Trimming pared 0 bases from V and 5 bases from J, leaving 9 bases between. The CDR3 is 14 amino acids. Written as DNA, the CDR3 is TGCGCCAGCAGCTTGGGTGGGGGTGATCAGCCCCAGCATTTT. Encoded protein: CASSLGGGDQPQHF. Complete variable domain (other parts from reference TRBV5-1 and TRBJ1-5): KAGVTQTPRYLIKTRGQQVTLSCSPISGHRSVSWYQQTPGQGLQFLFEYFSETQRNKGNFPGRFSGRQFSNSRSEMNVSTLELGDSALYLCASSLGGGDQPQHFGDGTRLSIL.

In its sample, this clonotype was seen many times. The V gene is TRBV2, the J gene TRBJ1-1; possibly TRBD1 for D (6 bases). Germline CDR1 reads SNHLY; CDR2 reads FYNNEI. Trimming removed 7 bases at V and 3 bases at J, with 15 bases between. CDR3 size: 14 residues. CDR3 in DNA: TGTGCCAGCAAACTAGAGGGGGTGTACACTGAAGCTTTCTTT. Protein: CASKLEGVYTEAFF.

This clonotype was counted a few times. This chain uses TRBV19 with TRBJ1-5; D call uncertain. V was pared by 6 bases and J by 6 bases, with 21 bases between. The CDR3 loop spans 16 amino acids. Germline CDR1 and CDR2: LNHDA and SQIVND (reference sequence). The DNA of the CDR3 is TGTGCCAGTAGGGCGGAGCACACTTCCCGGGGTCAGCCCCAGCATTTT. Protein sequence: CASRAEHTSRGQPQHF.

This clonotype was observed at least ten times. This rearrangement joins TRBV9 to TRBJ2-6, with D uncertain. The germline V gene has CDR1 SGDLS and CDR2 YYNGEE. With 4 bases removed from V and 2 bases from J, the gap between germline ends came to 7 bases. The CDR3 runs to 14 residues. The CDR3 region has the DNA TGTGCCAGCAGCCTGCTAGCTGGGGCCAACGTCCTGACTTTC. Translation: CASSLLAGANVLTF.

The V and J genes are TRBV30 and TRBJ1-2; D possibly corresponds to TRBD1 (5 bases). The CDR3 spans 14 residues. The V and J ends lost 4 bases and 1 base respectively, with 13 bases between them. The germline V gene has CDR1 GTSNPN and CDR2 SVGIG (reference sequence). As DNA, the CDR3 is TGTGCCTGGAAACCCCGACAGAATAACTATGGCTACACCTTC. Its translation: CAWKPRQNNYGYTF.

The V and J genes are TRBV5-4 and TRBJ2-3, with 8 bases that match TRBD2. Germline V gives CDR1 SGHNT, CDR2 YYREEE (reference sequence). Losses at the gene ends were 0 bases for V and 3 bases for J; bases not matched to a gene: 3. This CDR3 is built from 15 residues. For the CDR3, the DNA is TGTGCCAGCAGCTTGGTCGGGGGGGCAACAGATACGCAGTATTTT. It codes for CASSLVGGATDTQYF.

This clonotype was detected ten times or more. The V call is TRBV7-9, the J call TRBJ2-1; 9 bases fit TRBD2. V lost 0 bases and J lost 15; bases outside the gene matches: 6. This CDR3 region has 13 residues. CDR1 SEHNR and CDR2 FQNEAQ come from the germline V gene (reference sequence). The CDR3 nucleotides are TGTGCCAGCAGCTTAGCAGAAGCGGGGGGTGGGTTCTTC. It codes for CASSLAEAGGGFF.